A single sample gave rise to the 20 T cell receptor beta chains below, sequenced in a study of a mutant IDH1 vaccine in newly diagnosed glioma. Their target antigens are unknown. TCRdb's table, derived via immunoSEQ multiplex PCR, lists solely in-frame clones and lacks some. Of approximately 60,000 clones listed, around 89% are singletons. Time point meaning: week 5, during vaccination. A single vaccine dose contained 300 ug of mutant IDH1 20-mer peptide, and topical imiquimod was used with it. This specimen was PBMCs, taken from a glioma patient whose treatment included an IDH1 peptide vaccine. Receptor source: a woman in her forties with glioma.

The genes are TRBV4-3 and TRBJ1-5; D is possibly TRBD1 (5 bases). Trimming took off 3 bases at V and 5 bases at J, with 14 bases between the two ends. From germline, CDR1 is LGHNA and CDR2 YSLEER. The CDR3 totals 15 residues. This CDR3 reads CASSQDPKGDQPQHF. In DNA form, the CDR3 reads TGCGCCAGCAGCCAGGACCCAAAAGGGGATCAGCCCCAGCATTTT.

CDR3 protein: CASSPFWGGSSYNEQFF. The DNA for the CDR3 is TGTGCCAGCAGCCCATTTTGGGGCGGGAGCTCCTACAATGAGCAGTTCTTC. The genes are TRBV9 and TRBJ2-1; 7 nucleotides agree with TRBD2. There are 17 residues in the CDR3. V gave up 4 bases and J gave up 0 bases; unmatched junction bases: 10. Germline-derived CDR1 and CDR2 are SGDLS and YYNGEE.

The rearrangement joins TRBV15 to TRBJ2-3; maybe TRBD1 (5 bases). The CDR3 consists of 14 residues. Germline assignment: CDR1 LNHNV and CDR2 YYDKDF (reference sequence). Trimming removed 7 bases at V and 1 base at J, with 12 bases between. CDR3 sequence (DNA): TGTGCCACCAAGCAGGGTTGGGGCACAGATACGCAGTATTTT. It yields the protein CATKQGWGTDTQYF.

The J gene is TRBJ2-1, the V gene TRBV25-1; perhaps TRBD2 as D (6 bases). V was cut by 8 bases and J by 0 bases, with 14 bases left in between. Germline V gene lookup returns CDR1 MGHDK and CDR2 SYGVNS. The CDR3 runs to 15 residues. CDR3 in amino acids: CASAIGSGSYNEQFF. The CDR3 region has the DNA TGTGCCAGCGCGATAGGTAGCGGCTCCTACAATGAGCAGTTCTTC. Variable domain in full (rest from reference TRBV25-1 and TRBJ2-1): EADIYQTPRYLVIGTGKKITLECSQTMGHDKMYWYQQDPGMELHLIHYSYGVNSTEKGDLSSESTVSRIRTEHFPLTLESARPSHTSQYLCASAIGSGSYNEQFFGPGTRLTVL.

This chain uses TRBV7-9 with TRBJ2-5; no clear D. Per the germline V gene, CDR1 is SEHNR and CDR2 is FQNEAQ (reference sequence). Deletions cut 2 bases from V and 5 bases from J, with 9 bases between. There are 13 residues in the CDR3. CDR3 protein: CASSLPSPETQYF. CDR3 bases: TGTGCCAGCAGCTTACCATCCCCGGAGACCCAGTACTTC. The full variable domain, in which reference TRBV7-9 and TRBJ2-5 provide the parts outside the CDR3, is DTGVSQNPRHKITKRGQNVTFRCDPISEHNRLYWYRQTLGQGPEFLTYFQNEAQLEKSRLLSDRFSAERPKGSFSTLEIQRTEQGDSAMYLCASSLPSPETQYFGPGTRLLVL.

The CDR3, as DNA: TGCAGTGCTAACAGGGACGAAAAACTGTTTTTT. This encodes CSANRDEKLFF. V and J are TRBV20-1 and TRBJ1-4; D may be TRBD1 (6 bases). Trimming cost V 4 bases and J 8 bases, with 8 bases left between them. CDR1 and CDR2 from the germline V gene are DFQATT and SNEGSKA (reference sequence). The CDR3 is 11 residues long.

The rearrangement joins TRBV18 to TRBJ1-1; D unresolved. CDR1 KGHSH and CDR2 LQKENI come from the germline V gene. The ends were cut back, 4 bases at V and 2 bases at J, with 8 bases in the middle. This CDR3 comprises 13 residues. Written as DNA, the CDR3 is TGTGCCAGCTCACTCGCCACAAACACTGAAGCTTTCTTT. Residues: CASSLATNTEAFF.

This chain links TRBV7-2 with TRBJ2-1; a possible D gene is TRBD2 (6 bases). The CDR3 consists of 13 residues. V was trimmed by 5 bases and J by 10 bases, leaving 15 bases between them. Per the germline V gene, CDR1 is SGHTA and CDR2 is FQGNSA. CDR3 amino acids: CASSARTIWEQFF. The DNA of the CDR3 is TGTGCCAGCAGCGCCCGGACTATTTGGGAGCAGTTCTTC.

The CDR3 protein is CASSIVADRYGYTF. In DNA, the CDR3 is TGTGCCAGTAGTATAGTCGCGGACAGATATGGCTACACCTTC. The chain couples TRBV19 to TRBJ1-2, with a weak D call TRBD1 (6 bases). The CDR3 covers 14 residues. Between the trimmed V and J ends, which lost 1 base and 5 bases, there was a span of 11 bases. Germline V CDR1 and CDR2: LNHDA, SQIVND (reference sequence).

The V gene is TRBV5-5, the J gene TRBJ2-3, with 14 bases aligning to TRBD2. The V segment lost 4 bases and the J segment 0 bases; nucleotides outside the gene matches: 7. The CDR3 runs to 18 residues. CDR1 is SGHKS, CDR2 YYEKEE, per germline (reference sequence). CDR3 loop: CASSLGLAGGPSTDTQYF. DNA of the CDR3: TGTGCCAGCAGCCTCGGACTAGCGGGGGGCCCTAGCACAGATACGCAGTATTTT.

J is TRBJ2-7 and V is TRBV2; D not resolved. Germline V gene sequence: CDR1 SNHLY, CDR2 FYNNEI. The CDR3 loop spans 11 amino acids. V was cut by 6 bases and J by 3 bases, with 6 bases left in between. CDR3 bases: TGTGCCAGCAGCCCAAACTACGAGCAGTACTTC. It translates to CASSPNYEQYF. The complete variable domain, with remaining parts taken from reference TRBV2 and TRBJ2-7, reads EPEVTQTPSHQVTQMGQEVILRCVPISNHLYFYWYRQILGQKVEFLVSFYNNEISEKSEIFDDQFSVERPDGSNFTLKIRSTKLEDSAMYFCASSPNYEQYFGPGTRLTVT.

DNA of the CDR3: TGTGCCAGCAGCACCGGACAGGGCGCGAACACCGGGGAGCTGTTTTTT. Its translation: CASSTGQGANTGELFF. The rearrangement links TRBV4-2 to TRBJ2-2; 8 bases are a match to TRBD1. V gave up 5 bases and J gave up 0 bases; unmatched junction bases: 5. The CDR3 has 16 amino acids. The germline V gene encodes CDR1 LGHNA and CDR2 YNFKEQ.

This chain connects TRBV5-1 to TRBJ2-2, with D maybe TRBD1 (6 bases). The CDR3 has 15 amino acids. CDR1 SGHRS and CDR2 YFSETQ come from the germline V gene. Trimming shortened V by 4 bases and J by 0 bases, and 10 bases separated the two germline ends. CDR3 bases: TGCGCCAGCAGCATGGACAGAACGAACACCGGGGAGCTGTTTTTT. This encodes CASSMDRTNTGELFF.

The chain joins TRBV6-1 to TRBJ2-2; D might be TRBD1 (5 bases). The length of the CDR3 is 14 residues. Trimming took off 7 bases at V and 3 bases at J, with 12 bases between the two ends. CDR1 and CDR2 from the germline V gene are MNHNS and SASEGT. The CDR3 DNA is TGTGCCAGCATGGTAAAGGGGCACACCGGGGAGCTGTTTTTT. Translated: CASMVKGHTGELFF.

J is TRBJ2-5 and V is TRBV29-1, with D maybe TRBD2 (5 bases). V gave up 6 bases and J gave up 4 bases, with 12 bases separating them. CDR1 and CDR2 from the germline V gene are SQVTM and ANQGSEA. CDR3 length: 12 amino acids. The DNA of the CDR3 is TGCAGCGTCTTTGGCGGAGGAGAGACCCAGTACTTC. As protein: CSVFGGGETQYF.

This chain connects TRBV5-1 to TRBJ1-3; the D is unclear. Germline loops: CDR1 SGHRS, CDR2 YFSETQ. The CDR3 runs 15 residues. V lost 7 bases to trimming and J lost 0 bases, with 14 bases between them. CDR3 region: CASGPSGSSGNTIYF. In nucleotides, the CDR3 is TGCGCCAGCGGACCCTCAGGCTCCTCTGGAAACACCATATATTTT. Filled out from reference TRBV5-1 and TRBJ1-3, the complete variable domain reads KAGVTQTPRYLIKTRGQQVTLSCSPISGHRSVSWYQQTPGQGLQFLFEYFSETQRNKGNFPGRFSGRQFSNSRSEMNVSTLELGDSALYLCASGPSGSSGNTIYFGEGSWLTVV.

The chain couples TRBV6-1 to TRBJ2-7; the match to TRBD2 covers 7 bases. V dropped 3 bases and J dropped 2; count of bases not matched to a gene: 4. Germline-derived CDR1 and CDR2 are MNHNS and SASEGT. The CDR3 runs 14 residues. The CDR3 DNA reads as TGTGCCAGCAGTGATAGCGGGTTGACCTACGAGCAGTACTTC. Protein product: CASSDSGLTYEQYF.

The chain couples TRBV19 to TRBJ2-5; maybe TRBD1 (5 bases). The germline V gene encodes CDR1 LNHDA and CDR2 SQIVND (reference sequence). This CDR3 region has 15 residues. V dropped 3 bases and J dropped 2 bases, with 13 bases sitting between them. For the CDR3, the DNA is TGTGCCAGTAGTATCATTAGGGCAGGGCAAGAGACCCAGTACTTC. Amino acid sequence: CASSIIRAGQETQYF.

The chain recombines TRBV7-2 with TRBJ1-4; the match to TRBD1 covers 11 bases. The CDR3 is made up of 15 amino acids. Trimming cost V 6 bases and J 7 bases; bases outside gene matches: 7. CDR1 is SGHTA and CDR2 is FQGNSA in the germline V gene. CDR3 in amino acids: CASSYTGTGGEKLFF. The DNA for the CDR3 is TGTGCCAGCAGTTATACCGGGACAGGGGGTGAAAAACTGTTTTTT.

The chain joins TRBV27 to TRBJ2-1, with 8 bases lining up with TRBD1. V gave up 4 bases and J gave up 5 bases; unmatched junction bases: 10. This CDR3 has 16 residues. The germline V gene has CDR1 MNHEY and CDR2 SMNVEV (reference sequence). The CDR3 DNA is TGTGCCAGCAGTTCAGCGAGGACAGGGAGCAACAATGAGCAGTTCTTC. It encodes CASSSARTGSNNEQFF.